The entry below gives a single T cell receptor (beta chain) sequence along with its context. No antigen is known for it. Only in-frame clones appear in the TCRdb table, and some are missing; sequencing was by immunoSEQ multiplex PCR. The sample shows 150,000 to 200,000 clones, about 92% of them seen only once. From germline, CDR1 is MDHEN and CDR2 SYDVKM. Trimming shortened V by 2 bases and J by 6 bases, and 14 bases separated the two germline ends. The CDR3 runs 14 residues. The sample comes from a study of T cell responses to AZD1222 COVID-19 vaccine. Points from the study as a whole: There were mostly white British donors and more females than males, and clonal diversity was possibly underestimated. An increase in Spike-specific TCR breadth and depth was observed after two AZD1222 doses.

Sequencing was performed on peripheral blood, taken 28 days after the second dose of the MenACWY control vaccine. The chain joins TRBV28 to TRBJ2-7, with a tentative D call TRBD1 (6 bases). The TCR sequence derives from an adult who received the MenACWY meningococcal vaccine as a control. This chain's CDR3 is CASSLMGASGEQYF. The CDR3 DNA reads TGTGCCAGCAGTTTAATGGGGGCCTCGGGCGAGCAGTACTTC. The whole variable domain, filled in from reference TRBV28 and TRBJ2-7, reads DVKVTQSSRYLVKRTGEKVFLECVQDMDHENMFWYRQDPGLGLRLIYFSYDVKMKEKGDIPEGYSVSREKKERFSLILESASTNQTSMYLCASSLMGASGEQYFGPGTRLTVT.